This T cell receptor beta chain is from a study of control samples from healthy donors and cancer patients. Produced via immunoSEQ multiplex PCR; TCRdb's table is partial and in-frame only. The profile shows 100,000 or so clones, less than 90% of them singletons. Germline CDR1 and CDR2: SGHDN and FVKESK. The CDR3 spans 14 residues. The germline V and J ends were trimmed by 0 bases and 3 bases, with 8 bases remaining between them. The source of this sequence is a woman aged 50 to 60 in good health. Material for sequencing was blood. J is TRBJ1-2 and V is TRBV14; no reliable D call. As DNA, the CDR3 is TGTGCCAGCAGCCAAGATCGGGGATACTATGGCTACACCTTC. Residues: CASSQDRGYYGYTF.